This is a list of T cell receptor beta chains from one sample in a study of blood T cell repertoires in COVID-19. Method: immunoSEQ multiplex PCR; TCRdb's copy keeps in-frame clones and lacks some. The sample has 350,000 to 450,000 clones, 85% seen once. The material sequenced was peripheral blood. The receptors derive from a woman aged 18-29 years with acute or convalescent COVID-19. CDR3s include the opening cysteine and the closing phenylalanine or tryptophan. A D gene is named only where the DNA matches it firmly. Some rows mark clone size as missing; the rest say once, few, many or name a class of expanded clone.

>TRBV30|TRBJ1-5|few|.
CAWSVGRGVGQPQHF
TGTGCCTGGAGTGTAGGCAGGGGAGTAGGTCAGCCCCAGCATTTT
>TRBV5-1|TRBJ1-2|.|.
CASSLQGSFAPNYGYTF
TGCGCCAGCAGCTTGCAGGGGTCATTCGCTCCTAACTATGGCTACACCTTC
>TRBV13|TRBJ2-5|.|TRBD1
CASSQGTGGVETQYF
TGTGCCAGCAGCCAAGGGACAGGGGGCGTCGAGACCCAGTACTTC
>TRBV2|TRBJ1-5|.|TRBD1
CASSTGGANQPQHF
TGTGCCAGCAGTACAGGGGGCGCGAATCAGCCCCAGCATTTT
>TRBV2|TRBJ2-7|.|TRBD2
CASEISLLAGSSYEQYF
TGTGCCAGCGAGATCAGCCTACTAGCGGGATCTTCCTACGAGCAGTACTTC
>TRBV6-6|TRBJ1-2|.|.
CASSNGQSSNYGYTF
TGTGCCAGCAGTAACGGACAGTCAAGTAACTATGGCTACACCTTC
>TRBV7-9|TRBJ1-1|once|.
CASSGDQGNTEAFF
TGTGCCAGCAGCGGAGACCAGGGTAACACTGAAGCTTTCTTT
>TRBV5-1|TRBJ2-5|.|TRBD2
CASSLAGTSEETQYF
TGCGCCAGCAGCTTGGCCGGGACTAGTGAGGAGACCCAGTACTTC
>TRBV6-4|TRBJ2-3|.|.
CASSDSQGGSTDTQYF
TGTGCCAGCAGTGACTCCCAGGGGGGTAGCACAGATACGCAGTATTTT
>TRBV5-1|TRBJ2-1|.|TRBD2
CASSLNEAGGYNEQFF
TGCGCCAGCAGCTTGAACGAGGCGGGAGGATACAATGAGCAGTTCTTC
>TRBV9|TRBJ2-1|.|.
CASSVADRRIHNEQFF
TGTGCCAGCAGCGTAGCTGACAGGCGGATCCACAATGAGCAGTTCTTC
>TRBV5-1|TRBJ2-1|.|.
CASSPGRERTSNEQFF
TGCGCCAGCAGCCCTGGACGAGAACGAACTAGTAATGAGCAGTTCTTC
>TRBV12-5|TRBJ1-2|.|.
CASGLGGYGYTF
TGTGCTAGTGGTTTAGGGGGATACGGCTACACCTTC
>TRBV29-1|TRBJ1-2|.|.
CSVVPVLANYGYTF
TGCAGCGTTGTCCCCGTATTAGCTAACTATGGCTACACCTTC
>TRBV18|TRBJ2-7|few|TRBD1
CASSPGTGHEQYF
TGTGCCAGCTCACCAGGGACAGGGCACGAGCAGTACTTC
>TRBV5-8|TRBJ1-6|once|TRBD1
CASSSGGGTGGYNSPLHF
TGTGCCAGCAGCTCCGGGGGTGGGACAGGGGGCTATAATTCACCCCTCCACTTT
>TRBV2|TRBJ1-6|.|TRBD1
CASGDRSINSPLHF
TGTGCCAGCGGGGACAGGTCCATTAATTCACCCCTCCACTTT
>TRBV28|TRBJ2-7|.|TRBD2
CASSLPTTSGVEQYF
TGTGCCAGCAGTTTACCGACAACTAGCGGGGTTGAGCAGTACTTC
>TRBV5-1|TRBJ1-1|.|.
CASSLAPTGMNTEAFF
TGCGCCAGCAGCTTGGCCCCTACAGGGATGAACACTGAAGCTTTCTTT
>TRBV11-2|TRBJ1-6|.|.
CASSLDRGSPLHF
TGTGCCAGCAGCTTAGATAGAGGCTCACCCCTCCACTTT
>TRBV27|TRBJ1-1|.|TRBD1
CASSVKAQERDRANTEAFF
TGTGCCAGCTCTGTCAAGGCCCAAGAACGTGACAGGGCAAACACTGAAGCTTTCTTT
>TRBV24-1|TRBJ1-1|.|.
CASHRENTEAFF
TGTGCCTCACACAGGGAGAACACTGAAGCTTTCTTT